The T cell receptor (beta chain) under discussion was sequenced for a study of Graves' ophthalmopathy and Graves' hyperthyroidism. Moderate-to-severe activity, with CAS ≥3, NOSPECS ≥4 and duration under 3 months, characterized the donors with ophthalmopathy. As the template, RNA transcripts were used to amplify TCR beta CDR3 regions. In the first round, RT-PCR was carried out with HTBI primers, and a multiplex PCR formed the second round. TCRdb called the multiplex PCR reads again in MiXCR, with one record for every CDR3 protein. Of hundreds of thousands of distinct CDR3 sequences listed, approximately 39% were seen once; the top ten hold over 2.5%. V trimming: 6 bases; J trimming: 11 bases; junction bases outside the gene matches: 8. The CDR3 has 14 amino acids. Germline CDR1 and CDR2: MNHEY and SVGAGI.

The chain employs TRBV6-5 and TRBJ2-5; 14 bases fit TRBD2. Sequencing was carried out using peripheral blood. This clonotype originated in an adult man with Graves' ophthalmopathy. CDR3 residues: CASRHPGLAGEQYF. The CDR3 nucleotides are TGTGCCAGCAGACATCCGGGACTAGCGGGGGAGCAGTACTTC.